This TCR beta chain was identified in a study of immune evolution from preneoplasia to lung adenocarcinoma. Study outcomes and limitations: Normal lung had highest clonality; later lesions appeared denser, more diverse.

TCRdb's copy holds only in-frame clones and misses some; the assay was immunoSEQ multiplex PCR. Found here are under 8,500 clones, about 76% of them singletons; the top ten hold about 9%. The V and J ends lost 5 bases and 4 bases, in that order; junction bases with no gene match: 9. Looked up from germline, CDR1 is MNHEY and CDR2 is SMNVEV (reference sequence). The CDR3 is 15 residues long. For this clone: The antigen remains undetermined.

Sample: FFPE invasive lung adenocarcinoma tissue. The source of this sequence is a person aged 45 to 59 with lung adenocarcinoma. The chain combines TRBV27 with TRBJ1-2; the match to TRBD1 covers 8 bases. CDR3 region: CASSARDRLAYGYTF. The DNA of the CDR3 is TGTGCCAGCAGTGCCCGGGACAGGCTCGCCTATGGCTACACCTTC.